This TCR beta chain was sequenced for a study of CD8 T cells in ankylosing spondylitis. Regarding the study as a whole: Disease-linked clones reportedly concentrated significantly in matched ankylosing spondylitis synovial fluid. Peripheral blood samples showed relatively rare disease-linked clones, and these clones were CD8+.

On this clonotype itself: No antigen is known for it.

V was clipped by 5 bases and J by 9 bases; unmatched bases: 3. Germline CDR1 SNHLY, CDR2 FYNNEI. CDR3 length equals 13 residues. MiXCR, run by TCRdb on the 5' RACE reads, gives a single entry per CDR3 protein. The sample yields about 270,000 distinct CDR3 sequences, roughly a third seen once. This receptor was obtained from a male donor with ankylosing spondylitis or in good health (not recorded which). Sequenced: blood, either unsorted or a sorted T cell fraction (not recorded which). The chain joins TRBV2 to TRBJ2-1; 11 bases are a match to TRBD2. This CDR3 reads CASSHGTSGEQFF. CDR3 DNA: TGTGCCAGCAGTCATGGGACTAGCGGTGAGCAGTTCTTC.